Listed below are T cell receptor beta chains from one sample, sequenced in a study of human T cells and chemical hapten exposure. TCRdb independently ran MiXCR on the RACE reads; one entry per CDR3 protein. The data hold around 300,000 distinct CDR3 sequences, with roughly 6% observed a single time. The starting material was whole blood, obtained in connection with sensitization to the hapten diphenylcyclopropenone (DPC). These receptors all stem from a woman aged 18 to 35 with alopecia areata. Some clones in this sample may be carry-over from other donors' samples. Each CDR3 is given without its conserved first and last residue. Size is omitted from some rows. Given values are once, few, many or a class for expanded clones.

J gene	V gene	clone size	CDR3 protein
TRBJ2-6	TRBV7-2	few	ASSAVPVGHSGANVLT
TRBJ2-1	TRBV9	few	ASSVSGSSYNEQF
TRBJ2-7	TRBV28	NA	ASSSYGLAGAYEQY
TRBJ1-1	TRBV20-1	many	SARDKDTEAF
TRBJ2-5	TRBV7-6	few	ASSLNSVQETQY
TRBJ1-6	TRBV5-1	few	ASSLVFGENSPLH
TRBJ1-2	TRBV7-3	few	ASSSGQGSGYT
TRBJ2-5	TRBV4-1	few	ASSQDDELGSRRAQY
TRBJ1-1	TRBV11-2	many	ASSPRSRADTEAF
TRBJ2-1	TRBV12-3/TRBV12-4	few	ASSRPGVRLEQF
TRBJ1-1	TRBV3-1	many	ASSQVDRGRTEAF
TRBJ2-2	TRBV6-1	few	ASSESSGGANGELF
TRBJ2-6	TRBV5-1	few	ASRGPGPGANVLT
TRBJ1-5	TRBV6-6	many	ASSYLGSEQPQH
TRBJ2-1	TRBV9	many	ASSVSRSGTWENNEQF
TRBJ1-6	TRBV7-9	NA	ASPGTVNNSLLH
TRBJ2-5	TRBV5-1	few	ASSFIGTETQY
TRBJ2-2	TRBV9	NA	ASSVRGASTGELF
TRBJ2-5	TRBV3-1	few	ASSQGSTVNQETQY
TRBJ1-5	TRBV6-5	NA	ASSLSGGQGNQPQH
TRBJ2-3	TRBV10-3	many	AISEIQGADTQY
TRBJ2-3	TRBV5-8	few	ASSADRGRTDTQY
TRBJ2-3	TRBV2	NA	ASSDTAGTSSTDTQY
TRBJ1-1	TRBV6-5	NA	ASSYTGFWTEAF
TRBJ2-1	TRBV12-3/TRBV12-4	few	ASRSRHEQF
TRBJ2-1	TRBV6-2/TRBV6-3	few	ASSPDYNEQF
TRBJ2-1	TRBV7-2	few	ASSWTAYNEQF
TRBJ2-3	TRBV20-1	NA	SALGLADTDTQY
TRBJ1-5	TRBV19	many	ASSTASGGFGIISNQPQH
TRBJ2-3	TRBV2	NA	ASSSQGVTDTQY
TRBJ2-7	TRBV4-3	many	ASSQGDGGRYEQY
TRBJ1-1	TRBV9	NA	ASSPMAGVTVAF
TRBJ1-5	TRBV24-1	many	ATSDAAGAGRPQH
TRBJ1-6	TRBV15	NA	ATSRDRGRGNSPLH
TRBJ2-1	TRBV7-3	many	ASSPSGQVNEQF
TRBJ1-6	TRBV16	many	ASSLTGENSPLH
TRBJ2-6	TRBV12-2	few	ASRSTLSSGANVLT
TRBJ2-5	TRBV18	many	ASSPPSQGTQY
TRBJ2-3	TRBV25-1	NA	ASSEILAGVGDTQY
TRBJ2-3	TRBV24-1	NA	ATSDWGGPSTDTQY
TRBJ1-2	TRBV20-1	many	SAGVAYGYT
TRBJ2-2	TRBV5-6	few	ASRRDTGELF
TRBJ1-2	TRBV4-3	many	ASSGIGRGPANYGYT
TRBJ2-7	TRBV28	many	ASSLPLERSDHEQY
TRBJ2-3	TRBV27	many	ASSFRDRVLDTQY
TRBJ2-7	TRBV5-1	many	ASSLDGRPYEQY
TRBJ1-6	TRBV5-1	many	ASSLARDRYSPLH
TRBJ1-1	TRBV7-3	many	ASSVTGNTEAF
TRBJ2-5	TRBV2	NA	ASSLSDRRETQY
TRBJ1-1	TRBV5-1	many	ASSLQGRMNTEAF
TRBJ2-3	TRBV20-1	many	SARAGLAGGLSSTDTQY
TRBJ2-3	TRBV29-1	few	SVGRGGDTQY
TRBJ2-3	TRBV29-1	many	SVEKRGDGGRKDTQY
TRBJ1-2	TRBV12-3/TRBV12-4	NA	ASSARYYGYT
TRBJ1-1	TRBV20-1	few	SASKLNTEAF